This TCR beta chain originates from a study of CD8+ T cells in alopecia areata. Findings and caveats of the study: Elevated clonality characterized lesional scalp relative to normal scalp, particularly in alopecia totalis/universalis. On tofacitinib, scalp and blood still held many of the expanded lesional clones. In scalp samples, resident alphabeta T cells of normal skin are also sequenced.

Sample treatment: oral pan-JAK inhibitor, 5-10 mg twice daily. Separation by sorting yielded CD4+ and CD8+ T cells from PBMCs. The CDR3 length is 12 residues. V was clipped by 7 bases and J by 3 bases, with 8 bases between them. Germline assignment: CDR1 SGHDT and CDR2 YYEEEE. Comment on this clone: Its antigen is unknown.

In each case, RNA was isolated and then reverse transcribed into cDNA as the sequencing template. The assay was immunoSEQ multiplex PCR, and TCRdb's table has in-frame clones only and misses some. The sample comprises 95,000 to 100,000 clones, 60% of which are singletons, and roughly 17% rests with the top ten. The receptor was isolated from a human donor with alopecia areata. Specimen: CD8+ T cells sorted from blood, collected around week 55, from a patient treated with tofacitinib. V is TRBV5-6 and J is TRBJ2-1; D is unresolved. The CDR3 DNA reads TGTGCCAGCGGCTCCAACTACAATGAGCAGTTCTTC. It translates to CASGSNYNEQFF.